This T cell receptor beta chain was documented in a study of blood T cell repertoires in COVID-19. Study-wide context: From the United States, Italy and Spain came samples of acute and convalescent COVID-19.

The CDR3 totals 18 residues. TCRdb's copy holds only in-frame clones and misses some; the assay was immunoSEQ multiplex PCR. This table has under 200,000 clones, roughly nine tenths appearing once. Material: peripheral blood. The source is a woman of 80 years or more in a cohort sampled during active or convalescent COVID-19. The rearrangement links TRBV21-1 to TRBJ1-5; the table gives TRBD1 as D, unverified against the DNA. TRBV21-1 is termed a pseudogene. CDR3 sequence reads: CASIFGQRLFNGNQPQHF. Here the CDR3 DNA reads TGTGCCAGCATCTTTGGACAGAGACTCTTTAATGGCAATCAGCCCCAGCATTTT.